These T cell receptor beta chains were read from a single sample in a study of T cells in tumors after PD-1 blockade. TCRdb keeps only in-frame clones here, not all; method: immunoSEQ multiplex PCR. The sample has nearly 25,000 clones, 80% to 85% seen once; the top ten hold 9% to 15%. Sample: PBMCs, taken after anti-PD-1 treatment. The receptors were sampled from a human donor with basal cell carcinoma. CDR3s include the opening cysteine and the closing phenylalanine or tryptophan. The order of the fields is CDR3 length, J gene, V gene, CDR3 protein.

len: 15
j_gene: TRBJ1-5
v_gene: TRBV5-8
CDR3aa: CASSLPPDSNQPQHF

len: 17
j_gene: TRBJ2-1
v_gene: TRBV4-1
CDR3aa: CASSQESGLAGGHEQFF

len: 13
j_gene: TRBJ2-2
v_gene: TRBV6-4
CDR3aa: CASSGTNTGELFF

len: 13
j_gene: TRBJ1-1
v_gene: TRBV30
CDR3aa: CAWSVSGDTEAFF

len: 16
j_gene: TRBJ1-1
v_gene: TRBV27
CDR3aa: CASSLSFDREGTEAFF

len: 15
j_gene: TRBJ1-3
v_gene: TRBV3-1/TRBV3-2
CDR3aa: CASTSWAVGGNTIYF

len: 14
j_gene: TRBJ2-7
v_gene: TRBV5-1
CDR3aa: CASSLKQGFYEQYF

len: 14
j_gene: TRBJ2-7
v_gene: TRBV7-8
CDR3aa: CASGLGQITYEQYF

len: 16
j_gene: TRBJ1-3
v_gene: TRBV7-9
CDR3aa: CASSGQGAATGNTIYF

len: 13
j_gene: TRBJ2-3
v_gene: TRBV27
CDR3aa: CASSLDSRDTQYF

len: 15
j_gene: TRBJ1-5
v_gene: TRBV5-6
CDR3aa: CASSSGFYSNQPQHF

len: 16
j_gene: TRBJ2-3
v_gene: TRBV4-2
CDR3aa: CASSRTSGPAEGAQYF

len: 14
j_gene: TRBJ1-1
v_gene: TRBV19
CDR3aa: CASSTRQGRSEAFF

len: 11
j_gene: TRBJ2-5
v_gene: TRBV5-1
CDR3aa: CASSIGSTQYF

len: 17
j_gene: TRBJ1-1
v_gene: TRBV6-2/TRBV6-3
CDR3aa: CASSYFRTGGLNTEAFF

len: 15
j_gene: TRBJ2-6
v_gene: TRBV2
CDR3aa: CASSADRAGANVLTF

len: 15
j_gene: TRBJ2-3
v_gene: TRBV4-2
CDR3aa: CASSQERFSTDTQYF

len: 13
j_gene: TRBJ1-2
v_gene: TRBV12-3/TRBV12-4
CDR3aa: CASRRTGFLGYTF

len: 15
j_gene: TRBJ2-7
v_gene: TRBV5-4
CDR3aa: CASSLKLINHYEQYF

len: 15
j_gene: TRBJ2-6
v_gene: TRBV7-9
CDR3aa: CASSVQGSGANVLTF

len: 11
j_gene: TRBJ2-2
v_gene: TRBV30
CDR3aa: CAWEVTGELFF

len: 15
j_gene: TRBJ2-7
v_gene: TRBV2
CDR3aa: CASSTRQGASYEQYF

len: 9
j_gene: TRBJ2-4
v_gene: TRBV6-4
CDR3aa: CASGNIQYF

len: 14
j_gene: TRBJ2-5
v_gene: TRBV6-1
CDR3aa: CASSEGTNQETQYF

len: 16
j_gene: TRBJ1-5
v_gene: TRBV6-2/TRBV6-3
CDR3aa: CASSTDRGPNNQPQHF

len: 16
j_gene: TRBJ1-6
v_gene: TRBV12-2
CDR3aa: CASRSLYRIVNSPLHF

len: 14
j_gene: TRBJ1-4
v_gene: TRBV18
CDR3aa: CASSPRVSNEKLFF

len: 17
j_gene: TRBJ2-5
v_gene: TRBV5-5
CDR3aa: CASSLGLRQRPQETQYF

len: 16
j_gene: TRBJ1-6
v_gene: TRBV30
CDR3aa: CAWRTPGGFYNSPLHF

len: 13
j_gene: TRBJ2-3
v_gene: TRBV9
CDR3aa: CASSVSYTDTQYF

len: 13
j_gene: TRBJ1-2
v_gene: TRBV3-1/TRBV3-2
CDR3aa: CASSKRTDYGYTF

len: 13
j_gene: TRBJ1-4
v_gene: TRBV12-3/TRBV12-4
CDR3aa: CASSSPPTPKLFF

len: 13
j_gene: TRBJ2-4
v_gene: TRBV5-1
CDR3aa: CASSAGTSNIQYF

len: 14
j_gene: TRBJ1-5
v_gene: TRBV5-6
CDR3aa: CASSLVGAGQPQHF

len: 15
j_gene: TRBJ1-5
v_gene: TRBV7-7
CDR3aa: CASSFRPASNQPQHF

len: 15
j_gene: TRBJ2-2
v_gene: TRBV30
CDR3aa: CACHRRDRNTGELFF